The clone carrying this T cell receptor beta chain was seen only a few times. What it recognizes is unknown. This specimen belongs to a study of T cells in Graves' hyperthyroidism and ophthalmopathy. Study-wide findings and caveats: Also found in blood were most expanded thyroid clonotypes above 0.001.

CDR1 is DFQATT and CDR2 is SNEGSKA in the germline V gene (reference sequence). V gave up 4 bases and J gave up 5 bases; unmatched junction bases: 5. This CDR3 has 14 residues. TCR beta CDR3 sequences were amplified from RNA transcripts. The primer set for the first-round RT-PCR of the TCR CDR3 was HTBI. TCRdb processed the multiplex PCR reads anew with MiXCR; each CDR3 protein has one entry. The data show a few hundred thousand distinct CDR3 sequences, approximately 16% seen once. The sample comprised blood. The chain employs TRBV20-1 and TRBJ2-5, with TRBD2 matching 12 bases. This sequence originates from a woman in her thirties or forties with Graves' ophthalmopathy. CDR3 nucleotides: TGCAGTGCTACTAGCGGGAGGGCCGGGGAGACCCAGTACTTC. It codes for CSATSGRAGETQYF.